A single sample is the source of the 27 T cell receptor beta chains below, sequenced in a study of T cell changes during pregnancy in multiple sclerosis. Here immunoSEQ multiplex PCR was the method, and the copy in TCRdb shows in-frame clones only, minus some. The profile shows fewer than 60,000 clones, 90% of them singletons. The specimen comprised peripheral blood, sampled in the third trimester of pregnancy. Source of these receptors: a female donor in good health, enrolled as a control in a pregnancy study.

CDR3 amino acids: CAISESFLSEGKETQYF. CDR3 sequence (DNA): TGTGCCATCAGTGAGTCCTTCCTATCGGAGGGTAAGGAGACCCAGTACTTC. The J gene is TRBJ2-5, the V gene TRBV10-3; D may be TRBD2 (6 bases). V was shortened by 0 bases and J by 5 bases, with 19 bases between the two germline ends. This CDR3 contains 17 residues. Germline V CDR1 and CDR2: ENHRY, SYGVKD.

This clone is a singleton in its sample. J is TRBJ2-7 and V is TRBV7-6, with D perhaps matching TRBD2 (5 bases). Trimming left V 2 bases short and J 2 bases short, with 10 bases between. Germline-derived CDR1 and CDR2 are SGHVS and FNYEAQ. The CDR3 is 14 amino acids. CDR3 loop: CASSLPGNTYEQYF. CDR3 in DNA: TGTGCCAGCAGCTTACCGGGAAACACCTACGAGCAGTACTTC.

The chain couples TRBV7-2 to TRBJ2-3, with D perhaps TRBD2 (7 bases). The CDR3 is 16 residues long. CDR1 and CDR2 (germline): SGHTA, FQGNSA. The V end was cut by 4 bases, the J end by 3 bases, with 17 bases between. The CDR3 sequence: CASSSKGGRRTDTQYF. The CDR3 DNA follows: TGTGCCAGCAGCTCAAAGGGGGGGAGGCGGACAGATACGCAGTATTTT.

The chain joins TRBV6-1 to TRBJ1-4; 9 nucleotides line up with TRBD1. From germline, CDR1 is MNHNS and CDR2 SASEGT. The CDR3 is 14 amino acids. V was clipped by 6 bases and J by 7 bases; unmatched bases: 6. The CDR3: CASSSTGGGEKLFF. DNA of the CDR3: TGTGCCAGCAGCTCAACAGGGGGCGGTGAAAAACTGTTTTTT.

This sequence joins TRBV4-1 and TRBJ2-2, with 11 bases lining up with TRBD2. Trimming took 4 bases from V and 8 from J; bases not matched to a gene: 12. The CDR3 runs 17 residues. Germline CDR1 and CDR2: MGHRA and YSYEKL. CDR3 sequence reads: CASSRLTSGVFQGELFF. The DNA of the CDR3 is TGCGCCAGCAGCCGGTTGACTAGCGGGGTATTTCAGGGGGAGCTGTTTTTT.

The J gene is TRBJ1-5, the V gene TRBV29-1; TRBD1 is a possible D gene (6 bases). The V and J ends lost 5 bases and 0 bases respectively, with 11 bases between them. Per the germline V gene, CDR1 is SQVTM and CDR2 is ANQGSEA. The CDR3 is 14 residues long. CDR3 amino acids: CSVPGHYSNQPQHF. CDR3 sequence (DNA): TGCAGCGTTCCGGGACATTATAGCAATCAGCCCCAGCATTTT.

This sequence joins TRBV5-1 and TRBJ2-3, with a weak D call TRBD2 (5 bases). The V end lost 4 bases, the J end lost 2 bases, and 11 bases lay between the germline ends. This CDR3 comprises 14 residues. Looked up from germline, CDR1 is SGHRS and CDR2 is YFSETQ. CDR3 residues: CASSELGFTDTQYF. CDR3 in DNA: TGCGCCAGCAGCGAACTAGGTTTCACAGATACGCAGTATTTT.

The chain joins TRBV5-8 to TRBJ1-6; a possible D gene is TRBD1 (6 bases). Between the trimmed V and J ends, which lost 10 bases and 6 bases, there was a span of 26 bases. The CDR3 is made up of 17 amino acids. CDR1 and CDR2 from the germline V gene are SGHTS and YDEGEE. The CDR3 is CASTAQTGTKFNSPLHF. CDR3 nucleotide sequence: TGTGCCTCAACCGCGCAAACAGGGACGAAATTTAATTCACCCCTCCACTTT. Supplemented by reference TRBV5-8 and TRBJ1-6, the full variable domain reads EAGVTQSPTHLIKTRGQQATLRCSPISGHTSVYWYQQALGLGLQFLLWYDEGEERNRGNFPPRFSGRQFPNYSSELNVNALELEDSALYLCASTAQTGTKFNSPLHFGNGTRLTVT.

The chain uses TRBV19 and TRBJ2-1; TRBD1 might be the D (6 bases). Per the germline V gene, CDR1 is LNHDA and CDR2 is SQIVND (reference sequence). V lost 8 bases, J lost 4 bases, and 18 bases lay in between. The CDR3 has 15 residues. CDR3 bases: TGTGCCAGTCGACCTGGGGGCGTCCGGTACAATGAGCAGTTCTTC. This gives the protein CASRPGGVRYNEQFF.

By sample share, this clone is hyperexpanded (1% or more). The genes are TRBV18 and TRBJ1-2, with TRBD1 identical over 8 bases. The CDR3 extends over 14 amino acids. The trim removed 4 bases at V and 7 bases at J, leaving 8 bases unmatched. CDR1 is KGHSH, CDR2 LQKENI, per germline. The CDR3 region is CASSRGRGLGGYTF. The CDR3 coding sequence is TGTGCCAGCTCACGCGGCAGGGGGCTCGGTGGCTACACCTTC.

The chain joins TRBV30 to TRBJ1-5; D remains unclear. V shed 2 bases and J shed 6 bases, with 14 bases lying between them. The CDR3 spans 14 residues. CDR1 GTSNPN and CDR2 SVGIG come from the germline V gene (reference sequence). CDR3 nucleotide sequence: TGTGCCTGGAGTCCCTCGGGAGGTAGTCAGCCCCAGCATTTT. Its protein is CAWSPSGGSQPQHF.

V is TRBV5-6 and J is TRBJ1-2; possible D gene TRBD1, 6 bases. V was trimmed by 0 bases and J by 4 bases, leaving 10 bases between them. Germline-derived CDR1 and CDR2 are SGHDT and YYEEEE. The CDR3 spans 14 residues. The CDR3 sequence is CASSLVDRPYGYTF. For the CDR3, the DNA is TGTGCCAGCAGCTTGGTGGACAGACCCTATGGCTACACCTTC. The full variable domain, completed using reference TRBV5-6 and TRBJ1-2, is DAGVTQSPTHLIKTRGQQVTLRCSPKSGHDTVSWYQQALGQGPQFIFQYYEEEERQRGNFPDRFSGHQFPNYSSELNVNALLLGDSALYLCASSLVDRPYGYTFGSGTRLTVV.

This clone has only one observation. CDR3 region: CASSLGQLDTQYF. CDR3 nucleotides: TGTGCCAGCAGCTTGGGACAACTTGATACGCAGTATTTT. The chain uses TRBV7-9 and TRBJ2-3, with a possible D match to TRBD1 (6 bases). V shed 3 bases and J shed 6 bases, with 10 bases lying between them. The CDR3 is made up of 13 amino acids. Germline loops: CDR1 SEHNR, CDR2 FQNEAQ (reference sequence).

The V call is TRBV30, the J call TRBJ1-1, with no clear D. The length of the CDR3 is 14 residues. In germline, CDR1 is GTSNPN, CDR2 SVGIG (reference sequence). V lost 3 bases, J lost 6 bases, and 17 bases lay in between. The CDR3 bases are TGTGCCTGGAGCCCTATATCAGTACGGGCTGAAGCTTTCTTT. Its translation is CAWSPISVRAEAFF.

Here the CDR3 DNA reads TGTGCCAGCAGACAAAGCGCTAGCACAGATACGCAGTATTTT. Protein: CASRQSASTDTQYF. The chain is built from TRBV6-5 and TRBJ2-3; the D is unclear. The CDR3 covers 14 residues. With 6 bases removed from V and 0 bases from J, the gap between germline ends came to 10 bases. Per the germline V gene, CDR1 is MNHEY and CDR2 is SVGAGI.

The CDR3 loop reads CSVKGLAGEGEQFF. CDR3 nucleotide sequence: TGCAGCGTGAAGGGACTAGCGGGAGAGGGTGAGCAGTTCTTC. V is TRBV29-1 and J is TRBJ2-1, with 14 bases that match TRBD2. V gave up 6 bases and J gave up 9 bases; unmatched junction bases: 7. CDR1 and CDR2 from the germline V gene are SQVTM and ANQGSEA. The CDR3 is made up of 14 amino acids.

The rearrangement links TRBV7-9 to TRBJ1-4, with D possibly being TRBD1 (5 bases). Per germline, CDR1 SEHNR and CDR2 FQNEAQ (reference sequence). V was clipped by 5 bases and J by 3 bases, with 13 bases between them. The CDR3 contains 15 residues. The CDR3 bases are TGTGCCAGCAGCCCCGGGACTGGGGCTAATGAAAAACTGTTTTTT. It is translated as CASSPGTGANEKLFF.

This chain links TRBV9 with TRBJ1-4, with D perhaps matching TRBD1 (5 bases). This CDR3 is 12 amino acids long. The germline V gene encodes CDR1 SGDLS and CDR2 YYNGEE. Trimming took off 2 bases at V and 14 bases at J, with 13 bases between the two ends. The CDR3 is CASSVGEGRLFF. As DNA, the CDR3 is TGTGCCAGCAGCGTGGGGGAGGGTCGGCTGTTTTTT. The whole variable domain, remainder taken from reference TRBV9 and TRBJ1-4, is DSGVTQTPKHLITATGQRVTLRCSPRSGDLSVYWYQQSLDQGLQFLIQYYNGEERAKGNILERFSAQQFPDLHSELNLSSLELGDSALYFCASSVGEGRLFFGSGTQLSVL.

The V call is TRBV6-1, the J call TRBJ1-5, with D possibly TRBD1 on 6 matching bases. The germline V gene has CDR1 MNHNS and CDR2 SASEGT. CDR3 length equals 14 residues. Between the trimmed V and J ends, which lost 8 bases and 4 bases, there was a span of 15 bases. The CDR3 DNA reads TGTGCCAGCCGCCAAGGGGGTACAAATCAGCCCCAGCATTTT. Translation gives CASRQGGTNQPQHF.

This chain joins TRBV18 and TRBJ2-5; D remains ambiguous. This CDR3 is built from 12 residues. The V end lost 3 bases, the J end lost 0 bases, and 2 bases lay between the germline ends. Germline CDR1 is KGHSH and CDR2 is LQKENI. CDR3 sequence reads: CASSPYQETQYF. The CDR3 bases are TGTGCCAGCTCACCCTACCAAGAGACCCAGTACTTC.

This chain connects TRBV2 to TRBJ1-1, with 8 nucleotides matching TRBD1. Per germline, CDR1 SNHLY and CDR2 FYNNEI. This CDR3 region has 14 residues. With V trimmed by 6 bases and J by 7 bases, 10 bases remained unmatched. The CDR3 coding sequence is TGTGCCAGCAGAAACCAGGGGGCTAACGGTGAAGCTTTCTTT. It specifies CASRNQGANGEAFF.

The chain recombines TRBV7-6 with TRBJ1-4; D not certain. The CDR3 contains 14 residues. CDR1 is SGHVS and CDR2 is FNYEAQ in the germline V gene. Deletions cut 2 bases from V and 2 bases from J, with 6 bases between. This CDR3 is CASSLSRTNEKLFF. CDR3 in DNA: TGTGCCAGCAGCTTAAGCCGGACTAATGAAAAACTGTTTTTT.

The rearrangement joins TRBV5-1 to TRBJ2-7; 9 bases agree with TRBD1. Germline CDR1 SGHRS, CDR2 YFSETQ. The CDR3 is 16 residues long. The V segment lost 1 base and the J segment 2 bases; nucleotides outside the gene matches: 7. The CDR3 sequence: CASSLSAGQGTYEQYF. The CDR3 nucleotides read TGCGCCAGCAGCTTGAGTGCAGGACAGGGGACCTACGAGCAGTACTTC.

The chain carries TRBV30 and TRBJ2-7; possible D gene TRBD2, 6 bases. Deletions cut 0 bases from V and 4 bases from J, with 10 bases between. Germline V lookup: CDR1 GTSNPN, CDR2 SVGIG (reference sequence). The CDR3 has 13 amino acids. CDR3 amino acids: CAWSVEGGYEQYF. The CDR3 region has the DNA TGTGCCTGGAGTGTGGAGGGTGGGTACGAGCAGTACTTC. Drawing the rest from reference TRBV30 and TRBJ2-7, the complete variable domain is SQTIHQWPATLVQPVGSPLSLECTVEGTSNPNLYWYRQAAGRGLQLLFYSVGIGQISSEVPQNLSASRPQDRQFILSSKKLLLSDSGFYLCAWSVEGGYEQYFGPGTRLTVT.

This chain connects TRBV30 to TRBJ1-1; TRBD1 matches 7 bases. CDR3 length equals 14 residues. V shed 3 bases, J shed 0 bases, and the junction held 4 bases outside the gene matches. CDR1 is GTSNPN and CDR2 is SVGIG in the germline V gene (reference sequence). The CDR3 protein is CAWRGQRMNTEAFF. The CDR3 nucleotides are TGTGCCTGGAGGGGACAGCGCATGAACACTGAAGCTTTCTTT.

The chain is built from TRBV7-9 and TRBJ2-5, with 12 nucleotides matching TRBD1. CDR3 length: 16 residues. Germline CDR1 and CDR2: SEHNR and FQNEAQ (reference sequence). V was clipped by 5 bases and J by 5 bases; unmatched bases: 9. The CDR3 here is CASSPGDRGRHETQYF. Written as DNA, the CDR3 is TGTGCCAGCAGCCCCGGGGACAGGGGGCGGCATGAGACCCAGTACTTC.

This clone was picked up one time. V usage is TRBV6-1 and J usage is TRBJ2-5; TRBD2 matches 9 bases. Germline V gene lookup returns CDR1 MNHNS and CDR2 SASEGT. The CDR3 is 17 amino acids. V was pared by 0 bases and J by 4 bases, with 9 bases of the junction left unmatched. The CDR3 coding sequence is TGTGCCAGCAGTGAAGCATCCCCTAGCGGGATGCGAGAGACCCAGTACTTC. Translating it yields CASSEASPSGMRETQYF.